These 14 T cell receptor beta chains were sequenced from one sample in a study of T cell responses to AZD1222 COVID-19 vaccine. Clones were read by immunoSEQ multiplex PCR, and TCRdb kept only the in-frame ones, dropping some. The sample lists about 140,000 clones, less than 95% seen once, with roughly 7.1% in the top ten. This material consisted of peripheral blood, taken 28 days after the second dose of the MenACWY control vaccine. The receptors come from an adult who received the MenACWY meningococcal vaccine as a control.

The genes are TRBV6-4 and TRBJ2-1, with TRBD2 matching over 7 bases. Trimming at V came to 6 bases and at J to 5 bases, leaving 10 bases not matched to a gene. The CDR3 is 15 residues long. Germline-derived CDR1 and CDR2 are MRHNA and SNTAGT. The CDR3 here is CASSEGTNSHNEQFF. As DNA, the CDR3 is TGTGCCAGCAGCGAGGGGACTAACTCACACAATGAGCAGTTCTTC.

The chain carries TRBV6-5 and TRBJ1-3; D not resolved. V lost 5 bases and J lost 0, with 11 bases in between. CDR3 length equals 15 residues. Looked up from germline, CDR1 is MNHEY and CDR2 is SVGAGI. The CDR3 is CASSRGPTSGNTIYF. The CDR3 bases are TGTGCCAGCAGTCGCGGGCCCACCTCTGGAAACACCATATATTTT.

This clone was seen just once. The CDR3 DNA sequence: TGTGCCAGCAGTCTCGGACAGGGTGAGGGGGGCTACACCTTC. It specifies CASSLGQGEGGYTF. This chain links TRBV27 with TRBJ1-2; 8 bases fit TRBD1. Germline trimming cut 5 bases from V and 8 bases from J; bases unmatched to any gene: 10. The CDR3 spans 14 residues. In germline, CDR1 is MNHEY, CDR2 SMNVEV (reference sequence).

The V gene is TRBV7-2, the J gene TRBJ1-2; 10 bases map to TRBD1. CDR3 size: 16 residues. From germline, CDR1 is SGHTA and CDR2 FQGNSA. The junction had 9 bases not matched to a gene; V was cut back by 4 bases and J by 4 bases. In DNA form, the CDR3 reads TGTGCCAGCAGCTCGGGGGGACAGGGGTATACCTATGGCTACACCTTC. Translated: CASSSGGQGYTYGYTF.

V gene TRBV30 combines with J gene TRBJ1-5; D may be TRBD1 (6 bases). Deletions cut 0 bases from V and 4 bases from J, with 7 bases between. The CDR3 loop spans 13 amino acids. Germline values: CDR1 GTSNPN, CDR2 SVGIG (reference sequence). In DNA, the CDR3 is TGTGCCTGGAGTGTAAGGGGGAATCAGCCCCAGCATTTT. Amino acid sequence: CAWSVRGNQPQHF.

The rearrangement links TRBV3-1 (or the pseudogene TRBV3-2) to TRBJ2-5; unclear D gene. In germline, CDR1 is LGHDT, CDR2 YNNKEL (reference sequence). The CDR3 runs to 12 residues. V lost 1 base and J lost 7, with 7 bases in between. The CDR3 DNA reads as TGTGCCAGCAGCCAAGGTTCAGTGACCCAGTACTTC. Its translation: CASSQGSVTQYF.

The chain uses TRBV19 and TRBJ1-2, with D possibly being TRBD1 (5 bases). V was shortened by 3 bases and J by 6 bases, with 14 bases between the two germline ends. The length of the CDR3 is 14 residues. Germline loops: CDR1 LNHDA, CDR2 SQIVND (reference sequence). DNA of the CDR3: TGTGCCAGTAGTATGGGCAGGGTCCGGGATGGCTACACCTTC. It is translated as CASSMGRVRDGYTF.

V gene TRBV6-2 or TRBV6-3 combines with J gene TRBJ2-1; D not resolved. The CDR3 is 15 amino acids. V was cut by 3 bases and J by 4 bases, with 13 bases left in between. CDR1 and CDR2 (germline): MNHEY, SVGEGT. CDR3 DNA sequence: TGTGCCAGCAGTTATAGTGGACCGCAATACAATGAGCAGTTCTTC. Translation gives CASSYSGPQYNEQFF.

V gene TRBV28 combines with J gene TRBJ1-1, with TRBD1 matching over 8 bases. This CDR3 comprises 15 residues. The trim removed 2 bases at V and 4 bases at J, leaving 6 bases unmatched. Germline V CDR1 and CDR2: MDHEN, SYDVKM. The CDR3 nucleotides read TGTGCCAGCAGTTTACAAACGACAGGGGTCACTGAAGCTTTCTTT. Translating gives CASSLQTTGVTEAFF. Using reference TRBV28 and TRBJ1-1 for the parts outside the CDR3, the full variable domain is DVKVTQSSRYLVKRTGEKVFLECVQDMDHENMFWYRQDPGLGLRLIYFSYDVKMKEKGDIPEGYSVSREKKERFSLILESASTNQTSMYLCASSLQTTGVTEAFFGQGTRLTVV.

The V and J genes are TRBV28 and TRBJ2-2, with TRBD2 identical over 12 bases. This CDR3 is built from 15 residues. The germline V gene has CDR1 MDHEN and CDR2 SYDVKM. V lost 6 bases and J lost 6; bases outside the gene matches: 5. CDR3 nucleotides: TGTGCCAGCAGGACTAGCGGGAGATATCCCGGGGAGCTGTTTTTT. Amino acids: CASRTSGRYPGELFF.

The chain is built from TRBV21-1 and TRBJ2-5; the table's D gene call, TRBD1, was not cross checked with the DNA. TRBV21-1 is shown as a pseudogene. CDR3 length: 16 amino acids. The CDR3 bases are TGTGCCAGCAGCAAAGTGAGAAGGGACAAACAAGAGACCCAGTACTTC. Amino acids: CASSKVRRDKQETQYF.

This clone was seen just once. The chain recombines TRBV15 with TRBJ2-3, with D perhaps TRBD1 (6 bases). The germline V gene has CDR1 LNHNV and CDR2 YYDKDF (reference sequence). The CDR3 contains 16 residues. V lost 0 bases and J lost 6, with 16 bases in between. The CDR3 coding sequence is TGTGCCACCAGCAGAGAGGGGGCAGGACCCACGGATACGCAGTATTTT. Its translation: CATSREGAGPTDTQYF.

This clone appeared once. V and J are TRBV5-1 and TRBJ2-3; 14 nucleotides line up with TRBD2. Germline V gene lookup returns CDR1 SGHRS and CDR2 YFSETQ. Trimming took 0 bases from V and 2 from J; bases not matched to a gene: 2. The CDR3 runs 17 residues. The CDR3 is CASSLGLAGGPTDTQYF. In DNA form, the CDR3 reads TGCGCCAGCAGCTTGGGACTAGCGGGAGGGCCCACAGATACGCAGTATTTT.

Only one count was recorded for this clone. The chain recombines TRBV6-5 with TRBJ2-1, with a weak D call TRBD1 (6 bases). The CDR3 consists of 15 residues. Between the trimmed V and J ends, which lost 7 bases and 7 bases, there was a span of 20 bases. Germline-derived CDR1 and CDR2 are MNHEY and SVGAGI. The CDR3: CASKGERGWENEQFF. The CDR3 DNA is TGTGCCAGCAAGGGGGAGAGGGGGTGGGAAAATGAGCAGTTCTTC.